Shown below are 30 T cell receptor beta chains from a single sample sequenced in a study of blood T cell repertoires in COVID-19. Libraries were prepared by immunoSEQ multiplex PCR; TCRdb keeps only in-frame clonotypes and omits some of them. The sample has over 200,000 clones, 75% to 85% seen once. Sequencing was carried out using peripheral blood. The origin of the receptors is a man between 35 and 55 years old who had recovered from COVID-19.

The CDR3 DNA follows: TGCGCCAGCAGCCCGTACGGGACAGGGGGTACTGAAGCTTTCTTT. Translated: CASSPYGTGGTEAFF. The chain combines TRBV5-1 with TRBJ1-1, with TRBD1 matching over 11 bases. The V and J ends lost 4 bases and 5 bases, in that order; junction bases with no gene match: 7. Germline-derived CDR1 and CDR2 are SGHRS and YFSETQ. This CDR3 comprises 15 residues.

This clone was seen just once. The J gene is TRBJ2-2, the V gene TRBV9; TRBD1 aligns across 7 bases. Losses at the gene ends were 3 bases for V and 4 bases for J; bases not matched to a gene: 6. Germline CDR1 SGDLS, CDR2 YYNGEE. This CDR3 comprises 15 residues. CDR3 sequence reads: CASSGRNRGTGELFF. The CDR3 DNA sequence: TGTGCCAGCAGCGGGAGGAACAGGGGCACCGGGGAGCTGTTTTTT.

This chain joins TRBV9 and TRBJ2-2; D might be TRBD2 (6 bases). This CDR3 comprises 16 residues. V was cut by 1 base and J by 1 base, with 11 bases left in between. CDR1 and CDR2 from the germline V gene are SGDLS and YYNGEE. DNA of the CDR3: TGTGCCAGCAGCGTAATGGGGGGACGGAACACCGGGGAGCTGTTTTTT. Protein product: CASSVMGGRNTGELFF.

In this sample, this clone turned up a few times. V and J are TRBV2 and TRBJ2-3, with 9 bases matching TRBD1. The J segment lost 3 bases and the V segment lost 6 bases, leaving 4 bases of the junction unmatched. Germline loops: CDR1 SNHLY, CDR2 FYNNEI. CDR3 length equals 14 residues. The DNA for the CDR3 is TGTGCCAGCAGGGCGACAGGGGGTACAGATACGCAGTATTTT. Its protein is CASRATGGTDTQYF.

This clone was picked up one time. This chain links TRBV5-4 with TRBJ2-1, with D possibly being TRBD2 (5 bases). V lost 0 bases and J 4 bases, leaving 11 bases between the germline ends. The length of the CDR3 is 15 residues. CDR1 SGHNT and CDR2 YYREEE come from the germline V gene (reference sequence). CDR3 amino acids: CASSLGRAGYNEQFF. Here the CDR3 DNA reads TGTGCCAGCAGCTTGGGGCGGGCCGGATACAATGAGCAGTTCTTC.

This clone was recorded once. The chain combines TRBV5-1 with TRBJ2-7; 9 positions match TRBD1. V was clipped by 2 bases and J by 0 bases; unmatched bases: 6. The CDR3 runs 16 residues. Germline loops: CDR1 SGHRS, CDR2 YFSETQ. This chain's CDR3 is CASSFSRDRDSYEQYF. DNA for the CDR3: TGCGCCAGCAGCTTCAGCCGGGACAGGGACTCCTACGAGCAGTACTTC.

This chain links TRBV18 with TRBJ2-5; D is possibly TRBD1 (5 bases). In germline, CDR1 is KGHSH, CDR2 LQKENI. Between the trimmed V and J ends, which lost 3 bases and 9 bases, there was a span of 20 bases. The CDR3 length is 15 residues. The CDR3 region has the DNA TGTGCCAGCTCACCCGTGGATGGCGCGCAAGGGGCCCAGTACTTC. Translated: CASSPVDGAQGAQYF.

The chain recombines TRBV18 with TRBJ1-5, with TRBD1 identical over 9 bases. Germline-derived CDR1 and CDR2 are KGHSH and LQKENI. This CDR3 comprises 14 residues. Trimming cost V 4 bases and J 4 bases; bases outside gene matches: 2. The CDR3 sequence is CASSQGTGNQPQHF. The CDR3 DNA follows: TGTGCCAGCTCACAAGGGACAGGGAATCAGCCCCAGCATTTT. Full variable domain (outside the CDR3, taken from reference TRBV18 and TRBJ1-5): NAGVMQNPRHLVRRRGQEARLRCSPMKGHSHVYWYRQLPEEGLKFMVYLQKENIIDESGMPKERFSAEFPKEGPSILRIQQVVRGDSAAYFCASSQGTGNQPQHFGDGTRLSIL.

CDR3 bases: TGCGCCAGCAGCCAAGATAGAGCGGGAGGTTCAGATACGCAGTATTTT. This sequence encodes CASSQDRAGGSDTQYF. The chain combines TRBV4-1 with TRBJ2-3; 9 nucleotides line up with TRBD2. Germline CDR1 reads MGHRA; CDR2 reads YSYEKL. After removal of 0 bases from V and 4 bases from J, the junction contained 5 bases not matched to a gene. This CDR3 comprises 16 residues.

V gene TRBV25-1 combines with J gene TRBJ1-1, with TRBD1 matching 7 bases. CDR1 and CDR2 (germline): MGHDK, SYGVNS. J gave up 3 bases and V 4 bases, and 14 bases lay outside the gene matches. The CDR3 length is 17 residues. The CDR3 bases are TGTGCCAGCAGTGGCCGGGACAGTGTTTTTTTGGACACTGAAGCTTTCTTT. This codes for CASSGRDSVFLDTEAFF.

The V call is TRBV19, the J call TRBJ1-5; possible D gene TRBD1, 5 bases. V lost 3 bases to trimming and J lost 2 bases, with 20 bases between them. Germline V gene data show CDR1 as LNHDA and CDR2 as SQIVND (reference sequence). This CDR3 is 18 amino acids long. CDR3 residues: CASSMRQGGRDRNQPQHF. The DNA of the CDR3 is TGTGCCAGTAGTATGAGGCAGGGCGGCCGCGACCGCAATCAGCCCCAGCATTTT. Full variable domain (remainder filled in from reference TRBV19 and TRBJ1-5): DGGITQSPKYLFRKEGQNVTLSCEQNLNHDAMYWYRQDPGQGLRLIYYSQIVNDFQKGDIAEGYSVSREKKESFPLTVTSAQKNPTAFYLCASSMRQGGRDRNQPQHFGDGTRLSIL.

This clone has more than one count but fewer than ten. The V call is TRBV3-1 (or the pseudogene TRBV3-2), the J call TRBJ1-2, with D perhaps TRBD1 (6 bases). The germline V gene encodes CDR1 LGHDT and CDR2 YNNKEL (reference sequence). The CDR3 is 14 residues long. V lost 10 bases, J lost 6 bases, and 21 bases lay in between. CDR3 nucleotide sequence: TGTGCCACCCTCGGCGGGGGGCGCGATAATGGCTACACCTTC. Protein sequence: CATLGGGRDNGYTF.

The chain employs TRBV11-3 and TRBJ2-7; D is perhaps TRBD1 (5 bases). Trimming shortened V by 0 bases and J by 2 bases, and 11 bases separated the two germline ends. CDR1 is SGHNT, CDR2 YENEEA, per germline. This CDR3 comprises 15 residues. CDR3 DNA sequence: TGTGCCAGCAGCTTAGATAGTGGGGCTACCTACGAGCAGTACTTC. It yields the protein CASSLDSGATYEQYF.

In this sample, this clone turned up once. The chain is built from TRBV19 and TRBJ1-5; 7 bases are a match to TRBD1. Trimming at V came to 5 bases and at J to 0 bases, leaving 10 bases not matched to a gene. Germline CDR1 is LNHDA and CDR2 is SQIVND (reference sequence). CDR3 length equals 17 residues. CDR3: CASSLRDSYYSNQPQHF. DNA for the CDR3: TGTGCCAGTAGTCTCCGGGACAGCTATTATAGCAATCAGCCCCAGCATTTT.

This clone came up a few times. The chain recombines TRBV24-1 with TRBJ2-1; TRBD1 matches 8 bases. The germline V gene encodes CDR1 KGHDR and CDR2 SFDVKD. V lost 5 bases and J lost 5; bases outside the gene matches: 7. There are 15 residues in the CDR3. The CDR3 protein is CATSVGQGDNNEQFF. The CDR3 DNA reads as TGTGCCACCAGTGTTGGACAGGGCGATAACAATGAGCAGTTCTTC.

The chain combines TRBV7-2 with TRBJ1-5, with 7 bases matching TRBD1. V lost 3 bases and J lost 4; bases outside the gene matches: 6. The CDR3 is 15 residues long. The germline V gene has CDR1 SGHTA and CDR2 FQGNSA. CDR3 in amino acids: CASSFLRDRNQPQHF. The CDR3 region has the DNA TGTGCCAGCAGCTTTCTAAGGGACAGAAATCAGCCCCAGCATTTT.

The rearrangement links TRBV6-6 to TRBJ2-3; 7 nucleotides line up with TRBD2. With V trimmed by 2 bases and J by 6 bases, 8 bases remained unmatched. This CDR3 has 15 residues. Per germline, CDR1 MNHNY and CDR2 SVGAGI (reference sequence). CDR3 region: CASSYVGTNPDTQYF. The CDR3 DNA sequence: TGTGCCAGCAGTTACGTCGGGACTAACCCTGATACGCAGTATTTT.

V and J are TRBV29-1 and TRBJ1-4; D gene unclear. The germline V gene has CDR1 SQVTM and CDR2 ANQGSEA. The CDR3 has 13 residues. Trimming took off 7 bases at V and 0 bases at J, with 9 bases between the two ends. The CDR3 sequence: CSGIQATNEKLFF. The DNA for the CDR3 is TGCAGCGGAATACAAGCAACTAATGAAAAACTGTTTTTT.

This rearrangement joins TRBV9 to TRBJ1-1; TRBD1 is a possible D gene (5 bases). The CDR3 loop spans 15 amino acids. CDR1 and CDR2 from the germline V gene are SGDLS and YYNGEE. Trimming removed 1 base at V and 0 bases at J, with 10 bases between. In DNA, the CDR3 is TGTGCCAGCAGCGTACAACAGGACATGAACACTGAAGCTTTCTTT. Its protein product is CASSVQQDMNTEAFF.

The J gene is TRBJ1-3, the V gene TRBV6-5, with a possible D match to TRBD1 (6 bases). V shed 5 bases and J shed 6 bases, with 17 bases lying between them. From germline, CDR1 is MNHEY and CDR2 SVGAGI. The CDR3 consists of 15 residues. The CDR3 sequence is CASSQSRQGTNTIYF. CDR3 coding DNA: TGTGCCAGCAGTCAAAGTCGTCAGGGGACAAACACCATATATTTT.

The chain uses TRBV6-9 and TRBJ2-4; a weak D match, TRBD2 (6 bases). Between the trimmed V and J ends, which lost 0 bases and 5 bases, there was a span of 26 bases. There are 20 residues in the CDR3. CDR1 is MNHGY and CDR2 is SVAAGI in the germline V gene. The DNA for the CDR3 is TGTGCCAGCAGTTATTCGAAACGGCCGGGGGAAGAGACCTGGGAAAACATTCAGTACTTC. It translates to CASSYSKRPGEETWENIQYF.

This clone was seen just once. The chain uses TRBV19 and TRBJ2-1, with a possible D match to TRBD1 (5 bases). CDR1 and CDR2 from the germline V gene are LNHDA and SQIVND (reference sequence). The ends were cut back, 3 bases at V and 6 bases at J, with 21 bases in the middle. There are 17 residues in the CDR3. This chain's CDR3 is CASSILTAGKNSNEQFF. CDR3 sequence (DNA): TGTGCCAGTAGTATTTTGACGGCAGGGAAGAACAGCAATGAGCAGTTCTTC.

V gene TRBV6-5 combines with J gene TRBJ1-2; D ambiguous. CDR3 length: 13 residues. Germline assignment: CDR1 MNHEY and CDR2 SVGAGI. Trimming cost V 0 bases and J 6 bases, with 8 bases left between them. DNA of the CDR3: TGTGCCAGCAGTTACTCCGGGGTTCATGGCTACACCTTC. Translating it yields CASSYSGVHGYTF.

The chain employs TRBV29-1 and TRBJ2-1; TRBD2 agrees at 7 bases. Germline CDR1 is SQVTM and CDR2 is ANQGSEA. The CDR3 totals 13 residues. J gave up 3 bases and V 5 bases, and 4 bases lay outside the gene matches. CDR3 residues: CSVTGTNYNEQFF. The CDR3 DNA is TGCAGCGTTACCGGGACTAACTACAATGAGCAGTTCTTC.

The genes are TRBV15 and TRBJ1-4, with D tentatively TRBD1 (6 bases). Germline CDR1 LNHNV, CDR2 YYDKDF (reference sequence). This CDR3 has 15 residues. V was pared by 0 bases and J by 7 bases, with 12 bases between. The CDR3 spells CATSREQGLGEKLFF. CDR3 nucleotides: TGTGCCACCAGCAGAGAACAGGGTTTAGGTGAAAAACTGTTTTTT.

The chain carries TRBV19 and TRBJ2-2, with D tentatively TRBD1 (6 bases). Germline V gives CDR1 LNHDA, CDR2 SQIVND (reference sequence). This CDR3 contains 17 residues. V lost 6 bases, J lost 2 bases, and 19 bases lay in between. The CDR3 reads CASRAQGSSFNTGELFF. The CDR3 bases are TGTGCCAGTAGGGCACAGGGCAGTTCATTCAACACCGGGGAGCTGTTTTTT.

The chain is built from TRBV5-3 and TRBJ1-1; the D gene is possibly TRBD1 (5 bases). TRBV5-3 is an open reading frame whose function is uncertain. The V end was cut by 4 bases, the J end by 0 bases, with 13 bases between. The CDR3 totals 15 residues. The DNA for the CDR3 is TGTGCCAGAAGCGAACTACAGGAAATGAACACTGAAGCTTTCTTT. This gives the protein CARSELQEMNTEAFF.

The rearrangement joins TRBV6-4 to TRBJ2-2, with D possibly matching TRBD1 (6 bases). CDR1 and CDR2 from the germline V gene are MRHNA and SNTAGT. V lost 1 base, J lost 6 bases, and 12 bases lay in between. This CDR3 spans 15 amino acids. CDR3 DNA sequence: TGTGCCAGCAGTGACTTTGGTCCAGGGGCCGGGGAGCTGTTTTTT. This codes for CASSDFGPGAGELFF.

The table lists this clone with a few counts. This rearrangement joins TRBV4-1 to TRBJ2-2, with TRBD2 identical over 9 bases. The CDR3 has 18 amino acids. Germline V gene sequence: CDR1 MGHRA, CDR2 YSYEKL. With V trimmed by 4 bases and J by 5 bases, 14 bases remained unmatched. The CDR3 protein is CASSRSVQRGAQTGELFF. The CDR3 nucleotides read TGCGCCAGCAGCCGCTCGGTCCAGCGGGGGGCCCAGACCGGGGAGCTGTTTTTT.

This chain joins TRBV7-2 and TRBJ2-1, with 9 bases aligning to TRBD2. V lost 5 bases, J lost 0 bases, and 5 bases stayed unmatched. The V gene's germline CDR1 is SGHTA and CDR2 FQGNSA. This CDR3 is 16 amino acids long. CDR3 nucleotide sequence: TGTGCCAGCAGCCCTTTTAGCGGGAGCTCCTACAATGAGCAGTTCTTC. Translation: CASSPFSGSSYNEQFF.